The T cell receptor (beta chain) under discussion was sequenced for a study of early stage breast cancer tumors. On the study more broadly: Samples were sequenced at around 10-fold average coverage.

Per germline, CDR1 SQVTM and CDR2 ANQGSEA. The CDR3 totals 13 residues. V was clipped by 6 bases and J by 3 bases, with 11 bases between them. The method was immunoSEQ multiplex PCR; TCRdb's version includes in-frame clones alone and lacks a portion of them. The table lists about 11,000 clones, more than 60% of them singletons, with approximately 14% in the top ten. This receptor was identified in an older person with breast cancer. Sequencing used breast tumor tissue. The chain uses TRBV29-1 and TRBJ1-4, with a weak D call TRBD1 (6 bases). The CDR3 protein is CSVGASANEKLFF. CDR3 bases: TGCAGCGTGGGGGCATCGGCTAATGAAAAACTGTTTTTT.